This TCR beta chain was recorded in a study of T cell responses to AZD1222 COVID-19 vaccine. Study-level findings and limits: Unmutated variant regions are reportedly targeted by nearly half of spike-specific TCRs. Dominant at 160-218 and 743-854, vaccine-associated CD4 TCRs also spanned spike.

TCRdb's table, derived via immunoSEQ multiplex PCR, lists solely in-frame clones and lacks some. The table shows fewer than 70,000 clones, with about 80% occurring only once. Comments on this clone: What it recognizes is unknown.

The germline V and J ends were trimmed by 5 bases and 3 bases, with 23 bases remaining between them. Germline CDR1 is SGHDT and CDR2 is YYEEEE. This CDR3 has 17 amino acids. Timing groups of about 4 and about 12 weeks for second doses were pooled. The sequenced sample was peripheral blood, obtained 28 days after the second AZD1222 dose. The chain recombines TRBV5-6 with TRBJ1-2; unclear D gene. The clonotype was recovered from an adult who received the AZD1222 COVID-19 vaccine. The CDR3 sequence is CASRMLWTDRRDYGYTF. As DNA, the CDR3 is TGTGCCAGCAGGATGCTTTGGACGGACCGCCGGGACTATGGCTACACCTTC.